This T cell receptor beta chain was observed in a study of beta chain features in type 1 diabetes. About the study: Patient and healthy donor groups were alike in age, gender and cell yields. Study-wide findings and caveats: Shorter TCRB CDR3s, moderately but significantly so, were found in Type 1 diabetes patients in all four CD4+ subsets. VDJ junctions from type 1 diabetes patients carried fewer insertions and larger deletions.

Every isolated RNA sample was fully reverse transcribed, so sequencing captured expressed TCRB transcripts. The assay was immunoSEQ multiplex PCR, and TCRdb's table has in-frame clones only and misses some. The sample carries 450,000 or so clones, 11% recorded once. CDR3 length equals 16 residues. V was clipped by 1 base and J by 8 bases; unmatched bases: 7. Germline values: CDR1 LGHNA, CDR2 YNFKEQ. Purity of each sorted population was above 95%. This clone was found a few times. Its cognate antigen is unknown. The V call is TRBV4-2, the J call TRBJ2-1, with 11 bases aligning to TRBD2. Sample: naive CD4+ T cells from blood. The sequence derives from a woman aged 18-35 years in good health. The CDR3 region has the DNA TGTGCCAGCAGCCAAGCCCTAGCGGGGGGCCCCTATGAGCAGTTCTTC. This sequence encodes CASSQALAGGPYEQFF.